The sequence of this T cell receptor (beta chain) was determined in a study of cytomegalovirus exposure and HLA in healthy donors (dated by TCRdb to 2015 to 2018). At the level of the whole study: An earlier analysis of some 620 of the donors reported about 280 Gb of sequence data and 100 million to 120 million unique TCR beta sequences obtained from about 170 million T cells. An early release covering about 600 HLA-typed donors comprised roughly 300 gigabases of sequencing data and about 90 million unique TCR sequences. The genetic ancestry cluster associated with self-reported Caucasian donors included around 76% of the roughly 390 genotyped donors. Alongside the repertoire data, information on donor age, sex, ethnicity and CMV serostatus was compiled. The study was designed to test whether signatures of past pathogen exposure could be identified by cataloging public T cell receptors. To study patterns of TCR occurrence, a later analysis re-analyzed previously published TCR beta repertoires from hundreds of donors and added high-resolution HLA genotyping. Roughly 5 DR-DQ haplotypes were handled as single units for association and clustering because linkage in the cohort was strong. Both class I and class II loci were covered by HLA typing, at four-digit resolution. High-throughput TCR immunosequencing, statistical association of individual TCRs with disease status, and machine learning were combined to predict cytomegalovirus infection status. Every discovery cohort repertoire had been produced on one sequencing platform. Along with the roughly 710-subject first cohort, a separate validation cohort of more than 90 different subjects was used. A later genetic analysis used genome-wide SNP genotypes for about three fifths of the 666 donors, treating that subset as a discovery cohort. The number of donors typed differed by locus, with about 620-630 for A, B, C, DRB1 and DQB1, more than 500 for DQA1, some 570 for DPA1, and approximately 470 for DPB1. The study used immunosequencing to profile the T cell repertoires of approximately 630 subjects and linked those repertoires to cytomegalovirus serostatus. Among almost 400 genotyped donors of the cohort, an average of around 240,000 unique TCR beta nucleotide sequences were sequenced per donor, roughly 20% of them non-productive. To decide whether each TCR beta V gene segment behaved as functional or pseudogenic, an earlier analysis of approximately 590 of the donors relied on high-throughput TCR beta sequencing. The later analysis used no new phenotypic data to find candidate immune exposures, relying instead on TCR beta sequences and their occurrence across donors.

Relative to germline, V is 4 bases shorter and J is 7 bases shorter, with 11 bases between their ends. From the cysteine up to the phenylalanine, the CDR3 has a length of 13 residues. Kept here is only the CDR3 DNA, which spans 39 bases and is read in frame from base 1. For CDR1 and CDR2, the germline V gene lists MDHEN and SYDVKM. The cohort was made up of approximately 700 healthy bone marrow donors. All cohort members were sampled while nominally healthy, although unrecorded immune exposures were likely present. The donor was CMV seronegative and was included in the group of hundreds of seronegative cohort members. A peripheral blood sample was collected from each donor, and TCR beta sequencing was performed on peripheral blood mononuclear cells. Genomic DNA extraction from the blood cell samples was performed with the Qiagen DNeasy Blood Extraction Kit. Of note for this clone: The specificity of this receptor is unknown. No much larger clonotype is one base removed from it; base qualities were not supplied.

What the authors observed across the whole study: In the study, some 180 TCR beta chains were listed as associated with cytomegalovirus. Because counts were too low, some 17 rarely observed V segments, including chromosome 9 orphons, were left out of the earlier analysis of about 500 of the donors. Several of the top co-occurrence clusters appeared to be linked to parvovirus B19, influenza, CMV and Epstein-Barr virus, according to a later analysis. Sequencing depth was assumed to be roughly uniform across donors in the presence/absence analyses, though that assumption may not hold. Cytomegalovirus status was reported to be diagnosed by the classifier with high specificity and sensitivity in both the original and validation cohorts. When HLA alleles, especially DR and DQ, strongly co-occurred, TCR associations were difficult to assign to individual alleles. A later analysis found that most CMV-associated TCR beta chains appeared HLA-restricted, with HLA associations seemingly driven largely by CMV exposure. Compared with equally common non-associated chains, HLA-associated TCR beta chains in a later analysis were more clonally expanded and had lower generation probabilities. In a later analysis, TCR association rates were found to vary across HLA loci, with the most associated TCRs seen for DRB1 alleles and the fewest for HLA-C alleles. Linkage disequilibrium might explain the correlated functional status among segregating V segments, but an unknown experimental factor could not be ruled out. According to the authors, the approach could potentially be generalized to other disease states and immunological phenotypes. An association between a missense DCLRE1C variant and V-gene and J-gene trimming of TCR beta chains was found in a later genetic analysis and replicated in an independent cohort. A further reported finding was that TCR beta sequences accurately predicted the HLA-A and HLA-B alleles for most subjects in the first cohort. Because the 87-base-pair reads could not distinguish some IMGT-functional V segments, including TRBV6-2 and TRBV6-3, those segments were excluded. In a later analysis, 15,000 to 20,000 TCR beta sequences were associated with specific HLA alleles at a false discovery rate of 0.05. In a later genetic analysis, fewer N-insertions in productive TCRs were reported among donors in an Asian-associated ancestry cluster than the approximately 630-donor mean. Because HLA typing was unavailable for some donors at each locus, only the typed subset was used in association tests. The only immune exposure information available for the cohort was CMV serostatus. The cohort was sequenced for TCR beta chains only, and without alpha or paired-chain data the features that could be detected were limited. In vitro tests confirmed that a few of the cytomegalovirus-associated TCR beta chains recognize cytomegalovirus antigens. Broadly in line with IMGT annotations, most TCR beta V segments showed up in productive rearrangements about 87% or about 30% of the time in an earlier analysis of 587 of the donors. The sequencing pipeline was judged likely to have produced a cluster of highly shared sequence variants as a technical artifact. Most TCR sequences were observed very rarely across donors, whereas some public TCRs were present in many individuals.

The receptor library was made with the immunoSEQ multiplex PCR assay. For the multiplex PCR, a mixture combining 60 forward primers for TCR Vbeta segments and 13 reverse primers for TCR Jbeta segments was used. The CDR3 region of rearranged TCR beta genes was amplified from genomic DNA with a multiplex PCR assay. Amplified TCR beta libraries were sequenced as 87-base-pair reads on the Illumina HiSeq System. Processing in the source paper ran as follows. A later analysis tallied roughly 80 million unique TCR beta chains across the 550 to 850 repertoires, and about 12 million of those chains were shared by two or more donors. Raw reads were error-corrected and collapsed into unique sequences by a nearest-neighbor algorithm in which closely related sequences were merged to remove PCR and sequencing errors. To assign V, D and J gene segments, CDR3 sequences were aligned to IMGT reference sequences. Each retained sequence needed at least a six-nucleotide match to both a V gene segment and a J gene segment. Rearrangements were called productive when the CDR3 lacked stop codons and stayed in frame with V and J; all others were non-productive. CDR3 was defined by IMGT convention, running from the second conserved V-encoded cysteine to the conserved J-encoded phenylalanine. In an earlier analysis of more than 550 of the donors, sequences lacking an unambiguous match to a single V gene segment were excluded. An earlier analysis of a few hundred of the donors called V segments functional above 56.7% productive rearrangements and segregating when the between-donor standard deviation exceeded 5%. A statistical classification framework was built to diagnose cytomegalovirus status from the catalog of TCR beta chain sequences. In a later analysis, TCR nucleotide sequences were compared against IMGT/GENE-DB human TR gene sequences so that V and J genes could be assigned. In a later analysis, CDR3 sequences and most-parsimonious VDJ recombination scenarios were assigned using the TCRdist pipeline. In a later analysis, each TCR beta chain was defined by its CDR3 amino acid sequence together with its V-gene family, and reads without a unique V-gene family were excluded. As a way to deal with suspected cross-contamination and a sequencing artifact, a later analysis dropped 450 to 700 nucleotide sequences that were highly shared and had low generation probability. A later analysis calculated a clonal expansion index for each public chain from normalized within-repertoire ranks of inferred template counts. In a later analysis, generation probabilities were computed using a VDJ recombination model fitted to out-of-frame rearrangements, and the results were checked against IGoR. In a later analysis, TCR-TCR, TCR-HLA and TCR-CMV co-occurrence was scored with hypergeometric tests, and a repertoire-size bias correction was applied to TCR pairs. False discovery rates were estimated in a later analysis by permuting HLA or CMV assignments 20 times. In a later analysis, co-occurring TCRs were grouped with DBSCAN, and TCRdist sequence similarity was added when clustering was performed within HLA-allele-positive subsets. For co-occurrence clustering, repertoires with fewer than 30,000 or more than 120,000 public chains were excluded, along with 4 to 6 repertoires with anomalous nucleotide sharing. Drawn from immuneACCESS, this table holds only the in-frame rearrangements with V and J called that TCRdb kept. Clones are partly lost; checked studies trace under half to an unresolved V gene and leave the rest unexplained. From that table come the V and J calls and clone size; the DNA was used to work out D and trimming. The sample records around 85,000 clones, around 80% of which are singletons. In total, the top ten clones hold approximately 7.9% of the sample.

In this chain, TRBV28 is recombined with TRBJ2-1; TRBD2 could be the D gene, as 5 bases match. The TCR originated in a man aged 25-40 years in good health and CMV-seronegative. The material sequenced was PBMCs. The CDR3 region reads CASSSSPGNEQFF. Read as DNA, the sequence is TGTGCCAGCAGTTCCTCCCCGGGGAATGAGCAGTTCTTC.